This passage covers 21 T cell receptor beta chains from one sample sequenced in a study of cytomegalovirus exposure and HLA in healthy donors. The protocol was immunoSEQ multiplex PCR, while the TCRdb copy is restricted to in-frame clones and leaves out a portion. Of about 64,000 clones listed, more than 85% are singletons. Sequences were obtained from PBMCs. Receptors originate from a woman aged 18-29 years in good health and CMV-seronegative.

The chain combines TRBV4-2 with TRBJ1-5, with TRBD1 matching 7 bases. Germline V CDR1 and CDR2: LGHNA, YNFKEQ. V lost 5 bases to trimming and J lost 7 bases; unmatched junction nucleotides: 8. The CDR3 contains 14 residues. The CDR3 bases are TGTGCCAGCAGCGTGGACAGGCTCGGGCAGCCCCAGCATTTT. Amino acids: CASSVDRLGQPQHF.

This clone was recorded only once. The genes are TRBV7-6 and TRBJ1-5; no clear D. Germline loops: CDR1 SGHVS, CDR2 FNYEAQ. The CDR3 is 13 amino acids. The V and J ends lost 4 bases and 9 bases respectively, with 13 bases between them. CDR3 coding DNA: TGTGCCAGCAGCTCCCAGCCTCGGGGGCCCCAGCATTTT. It codes for CASSSQPRGPQHF. Together with reference TRBV7-6 and TRBJ1-5, the CDR3 gives the full variable domain: GAGVSQSPRYKVTKRGQDVALRCDPISGHVSLYWYRQALGQGPEFLTYFNYEAQQDKSGLPNDRFSAERPEGSISTLTIQRTEQRDSAMYRCASSSQPRGPQHFGDGTRLSIL.

The gene calls are TRBV18 and TRBJ2-5, with 11 bases fitting TRBD2. CDR1 and CDR2 from the germline V gene are KGHSH and LQKENI. Germline trimming cut 2 bases from V and 0 bases from J; bases unmatched to any gene: 2. This CDR3 has 16 residues. The CDR3 nucleotides read TGTGCCAGCTCACCAGGGACTAGCGGTTACCAAGAGACCCAGTACTTC. It translates to CASSPGTSGYQETQYF.

This clone was counted a single time. The chain recombines TRBV27 with TRBJ1-5; 9 bases line up with TRBD1. CDR1 is MNHEY and CDR2 is SMNVEV in the germline V gene (reference sequence). V lost 10 bases to trimming and J lost 4 bases; unmatched junction nucleotides: 5. CDR3 size: 13 residues. The DNA for the CDR3 is TGTGCCACCAGACAGGGGGTAAATCAGCCCCAGCATTTT. It is translated as CATRQGVNQPQHF.

The chain has TRBV9 and TRBJ2-7; TRBD1 aligns across 10 bases. The trim removed 4 bases at V and 7 bases at J, leaving 11 bases unmatched. The CDR3 extends over 15 amino acids. CDR1 is SGDLS and CDR2 is YYNGEE in the germline V gene. The CDR3 sequence is CASSPSGDRGSEQYF. For the CDR3, the DNA is TGTGCCAGCAGCCCAAGTGGGGACAGGGGATCGGAGCAGTACTTC.

This clone was seen only once. The chain employs TRBV10-3 and TRBJ2-5; TRBD2 is a possible D gene (5 bases). The length of the CDR3 is 13 residues. Germline values: CDR1 ENHRY, CDR2 SYGVKD. The germline V and J ends were trimmed by 6 bases and 3 bases, with 11 bases remaining between them. The CDR3 DNA reads as TGTGCCATCAGCCTGGACTGGGAAGAGACCCAGTACTTC. Its translation is CAISLDWEETQYF.

The chain combines TRBV19 with TRBJ1-1; maybe TRBD1 (6 bases). Germline values: CDR1 LNHDA, CDR2 SQIVND (reference sequence). The CDR3 is 14 residues long. V gave up 7 bases and J gave up 2 bases, with 14 bases separating them. The CDR3 bases are TGTGCCAGTATCCTAGGGGGTCCTAACACTGAAGCTTTCTTT. This encodes CASILGGPNTEAFF.

The CDR3 loop is CASSLAGAGGETQYF. The CDR3 coding sequence is TGTGCCAGCAGCTTGGCCGGAGCGGGAGGAGAGACCCAGTACTTC. The V and J genes are TRBV5-4 and TRBJ2-5; 9 bases align to TRBD2. CDR1 SGHNT and CDR2 YYREEE come from the germline V gene (reference sequence). The CDR3 extends over 15 amino acids. With 0 bases clipped from V and 4 bases from J, the junction kept 4 bases outside the gene matches. Variable domain in full (rest from reference TRBV5-4 and TRBJ2-5): ETGVTQSPTHLIKTRGQQVTLRCSSQSGHNTVSWYQQALGQGPQFIFQYYREEENGRGNFPPRFSGLQFPNYSSELNVNALELDDSALYLCASSLAGAGGETQYFGPGTRLLVL.

The CDR3 reads CASSRGGKTETQYF. For the CDR3, the DNA is TGTGCCAGCTCACGTGGGGGGAAAACGGAGACCCAGTACTTC. V and J are TRBV18 and TRBJ2-5; possible D gene TRBD2, 6 bases. The CDR3 extends over 14 amino acids. The germline V gene has CDR1 KGHSH and CDR2 LQKENI. The V and J ends lost 4 bases and 5 bases respectively, with 14 bases between them. Together with reference TRBV18 and TRBJ2-5, the CDR3 gives the full variable domain: NAGVMQNPRHLVRRRGQEARLRCSPMKGHSHVYWYRQLPEEGLKFMVYLQKENIIDESGMPKERFSAEFPKEGPSILRIQQVVRGDSAAYFCASSRGGKTETQYFGPGTRLLVL.

The V gene is TRBV30, the J gene TRBJ1-1; D is undetermined. This CDR3 comprises 13 residues. Germline V gene data show CDR1 as GTSNPN and CDR2 as SVGIG (reference sequence). V was shortened by 3 bases and J by 4 bases, with 12 bases between the two germline ends. The CDR3 DNA reads as TGTGCCTGGAGACCGCGTATGCCCACTGAAGCTTTCTTT. This gives the protein CAWRPRMPTEAFF.

The rearrangement joins TRBV5-1 to TRBJ2-2; D perhaps matches TRBD2 (5 bases). V lost 4 bases and J lost 2, with 12 bases in between. This CDR3 spans 15 amino acids. Germline values: CDR1 SGHRS, CDR2 YFSETQ. CDR3 in amino acids: CASSTFGENTGELFF. CDR3 in DNA: TGCGCCAGCAGCACTTTCGGGGAAAACACCGGGGAGCTGTTTTTT.

Sample share makes this clone medium-sized. The rearrangement joins TRBV19 to TRBJ2-7; TRBD1 might be the D (5 bases). This CDR3 has 15 residues. The V and J ends lost 3 bases and 6 bases respectively, with 18 bases between them. From germline, CDR1 is LNHDA and CDR2 SQIVND (reference sequence). CDR3 in DNA: TGTGCCAGTAGTATGAGTGGACACCAGGGAACCGAGCAGTACTTC. Amino acids: CASSMSGHQGTEQYF. The variable domain in full, completed from reference TRBV19 and TRBJ2-7, reads DGGITQSPKYLFRKEGQNVTLSCEQNLNHDAMYWYRQDPGQGLRLIYYSQIVNDFQKGDIAEGYSVSREKKESFPLTVTSAQKNPTAFYLCASSMSGHQGTEQYFGPGTRLTVT.

The V and J genes are TRBV4-1 and TRBJ2-7; weak D call: TRBD1 (6 bases). V lost 4 bases and J lost 1, with 17 bases in between. The CDR3 is 16 residues long. CDR1 and CDR2 from the germline V gene are MGHRA and YSYEKL. CDR3 residues: CASSLSGPGASYEQYF. The CDR3 region has the DNA TGCGCCAGCAGCCTATCCGGCCCAGGGGCTTCCTACGAGCAGTACTTC.

CDR3 sequence reads: CASSRRTGRNEKLFF. In nucleotides, the CDR3 is TGTGCCAGCAGCCGGAGGACGGGTCGTAATGAAAAACTGTTTTTT. The chain uses TRBV4-2 and TRBJ1-4; no firm D call. V lost 4 bases to trimming and J lost 4 bases, with 13 bases between them. The germline CDR1 and CDR2 sequences are LGHNA and YNFKEQ. There are 15 residues in the CDR3.

The chain recombines TRBV19 with TRBJ1-2; unclear D gene. V dropped 2 bases and J dropped 1 base, with 5 bases sitting between them. CDR1 LNHDA and CDR2 SQIVND come from the germline V gene (reference sequence). This CDR3 spans 13 amino acids. This CDR3 reads CASSISGNYGYTF. CDR3 nucleotide sequence: TGTGCCAGTAGTATATCCGGTAACTATGGCTACACCTTC.

This sequence joins TRBV4-2 and TRBJ2-5, with D possibly matching TRBD2 (6 bases). The germline CDR1 and CDR2 sequences are LGHNA and YNFKEQ. The CDR3 length is 14 residues. Trimming removed 1 base at V and 5 bases at J, with 11 bases between. CDR3 amino acids: CASSQAYRGETQYF. The CDR3 bases are TGTGCCAGCAGCCAAGCATACCGGGGGGAGACCCAGTACTTC.

This clone appeared a few times. CDR3 sequence reads: CASGKLAGAYEQYF. CDR3 nucleotide sequence: TGTGCCAGCGGTAAACTAGCGGGAGCTTACGAGCAGTACTTC. The chain links TRBV6-5 to TRBJ2-7, with 11 bases matching TRBD2. J gave up 4 bases and V 8 bases, and 7 bases lay outside the gene matches. CDR1 and CDR2 (germline): MNHEY, SVGAGI. The length of the CDR3 is 14 residues.

Only a few counts were recorded for this clone. The J gene is TRBJ2-5, the V gene TRBV5-4, with 8 bases lining up with TRBD1. CDR1 and CDR2 from the germline V gene are SGHNT and YYREEE (reference sequence). Trimming cost V 4 bases and J 2 bases; bases outside gene matches: 7. The CDR3 has 15 amino acids. CDR3 sequence (DNA): TGTGCCAGCAGCCCAGGGGGCGCCTCTCAAGAGACCCAGTACTTC. Translation: CASSPGGASQETQYF.

The table lists this clone with a few counts. The gene calls are TRBV28 and TRBJ2-7; D is uncertain. The V gene lost 5 bases and the J gene lost 2 bases, with 19 bases spanning the gap. This CDR3 contains 16 residues. The V gene's germline CDR1 is MDHEN and CDR2 SYDVKM. CDR3 sequence: CASSTSSSLRTYEQYF. The CDR3 bases are TGTGCCAGCAGTACCTCTAGTAGCCTAAGAACCTACGAGCAGTACTTC.

CDR3 nucleotides: TGTGCCAGCAGCCAGGACAGGGGCCCATACGAGCAGTACTTC. Amino acid sequence: CASSQDRGPYEQYF. The gene calls are TRBV7-3 and TRBJ2-7; 9 bases agree with TRBD1. Trimming cost V 5 bases and J 4 bases; bases outside gene matches: 6. There are 14 residues in the CDR3. Germline V lookup: CDR1 SGHTA, CDR2 FQGTGA. Full variable domain (rest looked up from reference TRBV7-3 and TRBJ2-7): GAGVSQTPSNKVTEKGKYVELRCDPISGHTALYWYRQSLGQGPEFLIYFQGTGAADDSGLPNDRFFAVRPEGSVSTLKIQRTERGDSAVYLCASSQDRGPYEQYFGPGTRLTVT.

This chain connects TRBV30 to TRBJ1-1; unclear D gene. V lost 0 bases and J 4 bases, leaving 6 bases between the germline ends. The CDR3 loop spans 12 amino acids. Germline values: CDR1 GTSNPN, CDR2 SVGIG (reference sequence). CDR3 sequence: CAWSVEGTEAFF. The CDR3 DNA follows: TGTGCCTGGAGTGTGGAGGGCACTGAAGCTTTCTTT.